This passage covers 19 T cell receptor beta chains from one sample sequenced in a study of T-cell memory formation after mild COVID-19. In TCRdb, the 5' RACE reads were re-called with MiXCR into one record per CDR3 protein. The data hold under 250,000 distinct CDR3 sequences, with roughly 14% observed a single time. Sequenced: PBMCs or a T cell subset sorted from them (not recorded which). The receptor source for this set is an adult woman who had mild COVID-19 (a few samples of this study predate the infection). Cell type and time point are not known.

The CDR3 spells CASSEHTTGTGGETQYF. Here the CDR3 DNA reads TGTGCCAGCAGTGAGCACACCACCGGGACAGGGGGAGAGACCCAGTACTTC. The genes are TRBV25-1 and TRBJ2-5, with TRBD1 matching over 11 bases. The CDR3 spans 17 residues. The J segment lost 4 bases and the V segment lost 3 bases, leaving 10 bases of the junction unmatched. CDR1 and CDR2 from the germline V gene are MGHDK and SYGVNS.

The table lists this clonotype with a few counts. V is TRBV29-1 and J is TRBJ1-5; 11 nucleotides line up with TRBD1. This CDR3 is built from 14 residues. The V gene's germline CDR1 is SQVTM and CDR2 ANQGSEA. Unmatched junction bases numbered 7, after V lost 6 bases and J lost 6 bases. The CDR3 here is CSVTTGTGGQPQHF. The CDR3 DNA reads TGCAGCGTCACAACCGGGACAGGGGGTCAGCCCCAGCATTTT.

This chain connects TRBV25-1 to TRBJ2-3, with 8 bases lining up with TRBD2. The CDR3 is 16 residues long. Germline V CDR1 and CDR2: MGHDK, SYGVNS. Trimming took 4 bases from V and 4 from J; bases not matched to a gene: 10. The CDR3 sequence: CASSAHQRGPSDTQYF. The CDR3 bases are TGTGCCAGCAGTGCTCACCAGCGGGGGCCGTCAGATACGCAGTATTTT.

The sample holds a few counts of this clonotype. This chain uses TRBV11-2 with TRBJ2-1; 10 bases map to TRBD1. Germline V gene lookup returns CDR1 SGHAT and CDR2 FQNNGV. Unmatched junction bases numbered 8, after V lost 7 bases and J lost 14 bases. This CDR3 is built from 12 residues. The CDR3 reads CASTRTGGKKFF. The CDR3 region has the DNA TGTGCCAGCACCCGGACAGGGGGAAAGAAGTTCTTC.

At least ten counts were recorded for this clonotype. The V call is TRBV29-1, the J call TRBJ1-1; the D is unclear. From germline, CDR1 is SQVTM and CDR2 ANQGSEA. The CDR3 is 14 residues long. V dropped 0 bases and J dropped 4 bases, with 12 bases sitting between them. Here the CDR3 reads CSVEEGGMGTEAFF. In DNA, the CDR3 is TGCAGCGTTGAAGAGGGAGGGATGGGCACTGAAGCTTTCTTT.

Many counts were recorded for this clonotype. The gene calls are TRBV12-3 or TRBV12-4 and TRBJ2-2, with D uncertain. Trimming took off 6 bases at V and 3 bases at J, with 17 bases between the two ends. The CDR3 consists of 16 residues. The CDR3 reads CASSPTTKGYTGELFF. Here the CDR3 DNA reads TGTGCCAGCAGCCCAACGACCAAGGGATACACCGGGGAGCTGTTTTTT.

The chain carries TRBV30 and TRBJ2-3; 14 positions match TRBD2. J gave up 9 bases and V 1 base, and 6 bases lay outside the gene matches. Germline CDR1 GTSNPN, CDR2 SVGIG (reference sequence). This CDR3 is 15 amino acids long. Here the CDR3 reads CAWSGGLAGGGTQYF. The CDR3 nucleotides are TGTGCCTGGAGTGGCGGACTAGCGGGGGGAGGCACGCAGTATTTT.

V and J are TRBV4-2 and TRBJ2-3; D may be TRBD1 or TRBD2 (5 bases each). Per the germline V gene, CDR1 is LGHNA and CDR2 is YNFKEQ. This CDR3 spans 15 amino acids. V lost 0 bases and J lost 2, with 9 bases in between. DNA for the CDR3: TGTGCCAGCAGCCAAGAATGGGGGTCCACAGATACGCAGTATTTT. Translation gives CASSQEWGSTDTQYF.

In its sample, this clonotype was seen many times. The chain employs TRBV7-6 and TRBJ2-1; 13 bases are a match to TRBD2. The ends lost 3 bases at V and 0 bases at J; junction bases unmatched: 5. The length of the CDR3 is 18 residues. Germline CDR1 reads SGHVS; CDR2 reads FNYEAQ. The CDR3 reads CASSLQTSGGVSYNEQFF. The CDR3 bases are TGTGCCAGCAGCTTGCAAACTAGCGGGGGGGTCTCCTACAATGAGCAGTTCTTC. The full variable domain, rest sourced from reference TRBV7-6 and TRBJ2-1, is GAGVSQSPRYKVTKRGQDVALRCDPISGHVSLYWYRQALGQGPEFLTYFNYEAQQDKSGLPNDRFSAERPEGSISTLTIQRTEQRDSAMYRCASSLQTSGGVSYNEQFFGPGTRLTVL.

This clonotype was counted a few times. The gene calls are TRBV5-6 and TRBJ1-2; TRBD1 is a possible D gene (5 bases). This CDR3 spans 15 amino acids. Germline-derived CDR1 and CDR2 are SGHDT and YYEEEE. Trimming pared 0 bases from V and 0 bases from J, leaving 9 bases between. The CDR3 DNA reads as TGTGCCAGCAGCTTGGGACAGACTTCTAACTATGGCTACACCTTC. It is translated as CASSLGQTSNYGYTF. Full variable domain (missing parts from reference TRBV5-6 and TRBJ1-2): DAGVTQSPTHLIKTRGQQVTLRCSPKSGHDTVSWYQQALGQGPQFIFQYYEEEERQRGNFPDRFSGHQFPNYSSELNVNALLLGDSALYLCASSLGQTSNYGYTFGSGTRLTVV.

This clonotype has more than one count but fewer than ten. This chain connects TRBV25-1 to TRBJ2-7, with 7 bases aligning to TRBD1. Germline CDR1 MGHDK, CDR2 SYGVNS. The CDR3 loop spans 14 amino acids. V lost 8 bases to trimming and J lost 0 bases; unmatched junction nucleotides: 7. The CDR3 region is CASLGQDRSYEQYF. CDR3 coding DNA: TGTGCCAGCCTAGGACAGGACCGCTCCTACGAGCAGTACTTC.

V gene TRBV20-1 combines with J gene TRBJ2-3; 8 nucleotides match TRBD1. From germline, CDR1 is DFQATT and CDR2 SNEGSKA (reference sequence). V shed 0 bases, J shed 0 bases, and the junction held 5 bases outside the gene matches. The CDR3 covers 16 residues. The CDR3 loop reads CSARDSRTGSTDTQYF. The DNA of the CDR3 is TGCAGTGCTAGAGATTCTCGGACAGGGAGCACAGATACGCAGTATTTT.

The chain links TRBV4-1 to TRBJ2-1; 9 positions agree with TRBD2. This CDR3 is built from 17 residues. J was trimmed by 0 bases and V by 5 bases; bases with no gene match: 8. Germline loops: CDR1 MGHRA, CDR2 YSYEKL. This CDR3 is CASSSGLARSSYNEQFF. CDR3 sequence (DNA): TGCGCCAGCAGCTCAGGACTAGCGAGGAGCTCCTACAATGAGCAGTTCTTC.

The J gene is TRBJ2-3, the V gene TRBV7-9; D unclear. The CDR3 covers 16 residues. Germline CDR1 SEHNR, CDR2 FQNEAQ (reference sequence). V lost 2 bases, J lost 0 bases, and 12 bases lay in between. The CDR3, as DNA: TGTGCCAGCAGCTTAAAGGGCGGTCCTAGCACAGATACGCAGTATTTT. Its protein product is CASSLKGGPSTDTQYF.

This clonotype was seen more than once but under ten times. The chain links TRBV20-1 to TRBJ2-5, with D perhaps matching TRBD1 or TRBD2 (5 bases each). From germline, CDR1 is DFQATT and CDR2 SNEGSKA (reference sequence). V was clipped by 5 bases and J by 3 bases, with 16 bases between them. This CDR3 has 14 amino acids. The CDR3 is CSAWPAGRKETQYF. The CDR3 DNA sequence: TGCAGTGCTTGGCCGGCAGGGAGAAAAGAGACCCAGTACTTC.

V gene TRBV12-3 or TRBV12-4 combines with J gene TRBJ1-1; D gene uncertain. This CDR3 is 14 amino acids long. The V end was cut by 6 bases, the J end by 3 bases, with 14 bases between. The CDR3 loop is CASRPVGWDTEAFF. The CDR3 DNA reads TGTGCCAGCAGACCTGTGGGGTGGGACACTGAAGCTTTCTTT.

This clonotype was seen a handful of times. The chain uses TRBV12-3 or TRBV12-4 and TRBJ2-3; 9 nucleotides match TRBD2. The CDR3 has 15 amino acids. Unmatched junction bases numbered 6, after V lost 0 bases and J lost 8 bases. CDR3 nucleotide sequence: TGTGCCAGCAGTTTAGCTAGCGGGGGATGGGGTACGCAGTATTTT. This encodes CASSLASGGWGTQYF.

V gene TRBV7-2 combines with J gene TRBJ1-2; D is ambiguous. CDR1 and CDR2 (germline): SGHTA, FQGNSA. The V end was cut by 5 bases, the J end by 3 bases, with 13 bases between. The CDR3 covers 14 residues. The CDR3 coding sequence is TGTGCCAGCAGCAGGACGCGGTCAGACTATGGCTACACCTTC. This translates into CASSRTRSDYGYTF.

This clonotype was detected only a few times. The chain has TRBV18 and TRBJ2-1; D may be TRBD1 (6 bases). Trimming removed 0 bases at V and 7 bases at J, with 13 bases between. The length of the CDR3 is 15 residues. The germline CDR1 and CDR2 sequences are KGHSH and LQKENI. Here the CDR3 DNA reads TGTGCCAGCTCACCACCGGGACACCACGGGAATGAGCAGTTCTTC. This sequence encodes CASSPPGHHGNEQFF.